The 4 T cell receptor beta chains below come from one sample, sequenced in a study of T cell responses to AZD1222 COVID-19 vaccine. TCRdb's copy holds only in-frame clones and misses some; the assay was immunoSEQ multiplex PCR. This table has some 150,000 clones, 75% to 90% appearing once. The input for sequencing was peripheral blood, taken after recovery from COVID-19. These TCRs come from an adult who had recovered from COVID-19.

The rearrangement links TRBV28 to TRBJ2-5, with D perhaps matching TRBD1 or TRBD2 (5 bases each). The CDR3 runs to 18 residues. Trimming took off 5 bases at V and 7 bases at J, with 29 bases between the two ends. Looked up from germline, CDR1 is MDHEN and CDR2 is SYDVKM. The CDR3 here is CASSPAGVGARGVGTQYF. DNA for the CDR3: TGTGCCAGCAGTCCCGCCGGGGTCGGGGCTAGAGGGGTAGGGACCCAGTACTTC. Variable domain in full (rest from reference TRBV28 and TRBJ2-5): DVKVTQSSRYLVKRTGEKVFLECVQDMDHENMFWYRQDPGLGLRLIYFSYDVKMKEKGDIPEGYSVSREKKERFSLILESASTNQTSMYLCASSPAGVGARGVGTQYFGPGTRLLVL.

CDR3 sequence reads: CASSAYAGGPVYEQYF. The CDR3, as DNA: TGTGCCAGCAGTGCGTATGCGGGAGGGCCTGTTTACGAGCAGTACTTC. This sequence joins TRBV28 and TRBJ2-7, with 9 positions matching TRBD2. V was clipped by 5 bases and J by 4 bases; unmatched bases: 12. CDR1 and CDR2 from the germline V gene are MDHEN and SYDVKM. This CDR3 is built from 16 residues. Combining the CDR3 with reference TRBV28 and TRBJ2-7 gives the whole variable domain DVKVTQSSRYLVKRTGEKVFLECVQDMDHENMFWYRQDPGLGLRLIYFSYDVKMKEKGDIPEGYSVSREKKERFSLILESASTNQTSMYLCASSAYAGGPVYEQYFGPGTRLTVT.

The rearrangement uses TRBV5-4 and TRBJ2-2; D perhaps matches TRBD2 (6 bases). Trimming shortened V by 3 bases and J by 7 bases, and 22 bases separated the two germline ends. Germline V gives CDR1 SGHNT, CDR2 YYREEE (reference sequence). The CDR3 length is 17 residues. The CDR3: CASSYPGRRPGGGELFF. DNA of the CDR3: TGTGCCAGCAGCTATCCGGGACGGAGACCCGGGGGCGGGGAGCTGTTTTTT.

The chain is built from TRBV2 and TRBJ2-3; D is possibly TRBD1 (5 bases). V was pared by 6 bases and J by 1 base, with 11 bases between. Germline loops: CDR1 SNHLY, CDR2 FYNNEI. This CDR3 is 14 amino acids long. CDR3 in DNA: TGTGCCAGCAGGGACAAATCGGGCACAGATACGCAGTATTTT. Residues: CASRDKSGTDTQYF.